A selection of T cell receptor beta chains follows, all from one sample in a study of blood T cell repertoires in COVID-19. Here immunoSEQ multiplex PCR was the method, and the copy in TCRdb shows in-frame clones only, minus some. The sample contains 50,000 to 55,000 clones, roughly 90% of which appear only once. Sample: peripheral blood. The receptors derive from a human donor with active COVID-19. The donor label of this sample is uncertain. Both conserved end residues are part of each CDR3. The D gene is left open where the match is weak. Clone size appears in some rows only: once, few, many, or a class for an expanded clone.

cdr3_nt,cdr3_aa,clone_size,v_call,d_call,j_call
TGTGCCAGCAAGGGGGCTGGTCAGCCCCAGCATTTT,CASKGAGQPQHF,-,TRBV12-3/TRBV12-4,TRBD1,TRBJ1-5
TGCGCCAGCAGCCAAGGACACAGTGGATTAAAGGCCTACGAGCAGTACTTC,CASSQGHSGLKAYEQYF,-,TRBV4-3,-,TRBJ2-7
TGTGCCAGCAGTCCCGGACAGGGACCCTACAATGAGCAGTTCTTC,CASSPGQGPYNEQFF,-,TRBV5-8,TRBD1,TRBJ2-1
TGTGCCACCTCCTGGGGATCTAGCGGAGCCGGAGATACGCAGTATTTT,CATSWGSSGAGDTQYF,once,TRBV19,TRBD2,TRBJ2-3
TGCGCCAGCAGCCCGGACCCGGGACTAGCATCCGAGCAGTACTTC,CASSPDPGLASEQYF,few,TRBV5-1,TRBD2,TRBJ2-7
TGTGCCAGCAGCGTCTCCGGGACACCGGAATACAATGAGCAGTTCTTC,CASSVSGTPEYNEQFF,-,TRBV9,-,TRBJ2-1
TGTGCCAGCAGCGTAGTTCCAGGGGGAGGCACCGGGGAGCTGTTTTTT,CASSVVPGGGTGELFF,few,TRBV9,-,TRBJ2-2
TGTGCCAGTAGTCGTTACCTCCAACAGGGGAGCAATCAGCCCCAGCATTTT,CASSRYLQQGSNQPQHF,-,TRBV19,TRBD1,TRBJ1-5
TGTGCCACCAGTGGCCGGGGATACAATGAGCAGTTCTTC,CATSGRGYNEQFF,-,TRBV24-1,-,TRBJ2-1
TGTGCCAGCAGCCCGAGGTTTGATCAGCCCCAGCATTTT,CASSPRFDQPQHF,-,TRBV5-5,-,TRBJ1-5
TGTGCCAGCAGTTACGGGGGGACTGGCGGACAGCCCCAGCATTTT,CASSYGGTGGQPQHF,-,TRBV6-6,-,TRBJ1-5
TGTGCCAGCAGTGAAGATTCCGGCAGGACTGGAAACACCATATATTTT,CASSEDSGRTGNTIYF,-,TRBV6-1,-,TRBJ1-3
TGCGCCAGCAGCTTGGAGGACAGGGCCCGTCAAGGCACCGGGGAGCTGTTTTTT,CASSLEDRARQGTGELFF,-,TRBV5-1,TRBD1,TRBJ2-2
TGTGCCACCAGCAGGGACAGGGAGTTCGGCTACACCTTC,CATSRDREFGYTF,-,TRBV15,TRBD1,TRBJ1-2
TGCGCCAGCAGCTTGGGCTGGCGGGCGGCAACTAGCACAGATACGCAGTATTTT,CASSLGWRAATSTDTQYF,-,TRBV5-1,-,TRBJ2-3
TGTGCCAGCAGCCGGAGCCGGGGGGGGCGGGTTGCTTTCTTT,CASSRSRGGRVAFF,-,TRBV28,-,TRBJ1-1
TGTGCCAGCAGCCAAGGGGGGGACTACAATGAGCAGTTCTTC,CASSQGGDYNEQFF,-,TRBV4-2,-,TRBJ2-1
TGTGCCAGCAGCTCAAACAGGGGGCTCTACAATGAGCAGTTCTTC,CASSSNRGLYNEQFF,-,TRBV7-8,TRBD1,TRBJ2-1
TGTGCCAGCAGGACGTGGACAGCTCCCCGCCGGTACTTC,CASRTWTAPRRYF,-,TRBV5-4,-,TRBJ2-7
TGTGCCAGCAGTTTACTCTACGAGCAGTACTTC,CASSLLYEQYF,-,TRBV28,-,TRBJ2-7
TGTGCCAGCAGCCGACCAGGCGTGGGAAACACCATATATTTT,CASSRPGVGNTIYF,-,TRBV7-9,-,TRBJ1-3
TGTGCCAGCAGTCGACAGGGGGTATCCTACGAGCAGTACTTC,CASSRQGVSYEQYF,-,TRBV27,TRBD1,TRBJ2-7
TGTGCCAGCAGTCCCCTAGGACAGGGGAACGAGCAGTACTTC,CASSPLGQGNEQYF,-,TRBV27,TRBD1,TRBJ2-7
TGTGCCAGCAGCTTAAATTTATGGACAATTAGCAATGAGCAGTTCTTC,CASSLNLWTISNEQFF,-,TRBV7-3,-,TRBJ2-1